The 29 T cell receptor beta chains in this list originate from one sample, sequenced in a study of blood T cells in healthy people across ages (dated by TCRdb to between 2014 and 2017). Library generation was performed with 5' RACE. The sequencer listed for this sample is Illumina HiSeq 2500. A second PCR of 7 to 11 cycles was performed with a sample-barcoded 5' primer and a J-beta primer mix. Starting from the raw public reads, TCRdb applied fastp trimming at Q25, assembled clones with MiXCR and retained in-frame beta chains. Every distinct CDR3 protein forms one entry, paired with its most common genes and DNA. The sample table contains roughly 680,000 distinct CDR3 sequences; only one count was recorded for more than 45% of them. Roughly 13% of the sample goes to the ten largest clones. What was sequenced was blood. The receptors come from a woman older than 75 in good health.

This clonotype was found a few times. The chain joins TRBV30 to TRBJ2-2; weak D call: TRBD1 (5 bases). Trimming removed 3 bases at V and 8 bases at J, with 13 bases between. This CDR3 comprises 13 residues. Looked up from germline, CDR1 is GTSNPN and CDR2 is SVGIG (reference sequence). The CDR3 reads CAWRPAREGELFF. The CDR3 DNA is TGTGCCTGGAGACCGGCCAGGGAAGGGGAGCTGTTTTTT.

CDR3: CASSPWWGGNEQFF. The CDR3 bases are TGTGCCAGCAGCCCGTGGTGGGGCGGGAATGAGCAGTTCTTC. The rearrangement links TRBV14 to TRBJ2-1; D is perhaps TRBD1 or TRBD2 (5 bases each). V lost 4 bases to trimming and J lost 7 bases, with 14 bases between them. The CDR3 length is 14 residues. CDR1 is SGHDN and CDR2 is FVKESK in the germline V gene.

This rearrangement joins TRBV30 to TRBJ1-2; no definite D call. This CDR3 has 11 amino acids. CDR1 is GTSNPN, CDR2 SVGIG, per germline (reference sequence). Trimming removed 0 bases from V and 7 bases from J, with 6 bases in between. DNA of the CDR3: TGTGCCTGGAGTGTCGACGGTGGCTACACCTTC. Translation gives CAWSVDGGYTF.

The chain has TRBV7-9 and TRBJ2-1; possibly TRBD1 for D (6 bases). The CDR3 covers 17 residues. The V and J ends lost 2 bases and 2 bases respectively, with 16 bases between them. From germline, CDR1 is SEHNR and CDR2 FQNEAQ (reference sequence). Written as DNA, the CDR3 is TGTGCCAGCAGCTTATTCGGGTCGCAGGGGACCTACAATGAGCAGTTCTTC. The encoded protein is CASSLFGSQGTYNEQFF.

The chain has TRBV20-1 and TRBJ2-1; TRBD2 aligns across 12 bases. The CDR3 has 16 amino acids. V was pared by 3 bases and J by 2 bases, with 5 bases of the junction left unmatched. The V gene's germline CDR1 is DFQATT and CDR2 SNEGSKA (reference sequence). The CDR3: CSASPPSGRAYNEQFF. The CDR3 nucleotides are TGCAGTGCTAGCCCCCCTAGCGGGAGGGCCTACAATGAGCAGTTCTTC.

The chain employs TRBV29-1 and TRBJ2-5; D is perhaps TRBD1 (6 bases). Trimming took off 6 bases at V and 4 bases at J, with 18 bases between the two ends. Germline CDR1 SQVTM, CDR2 ANQGSEA. CDR3 length: 14 residues. Here the CDR3 reads CSVQPTQGIETQYF. In DNA, the CDR3 is TGCAGCGTCCAGCCCACCCAGGGGATAGAGACCCAGTACTTC.

The rearrangement links TRBV6-6 to TRBJ1-4; the match to TRBD1 covers 7 bases. Germline CDR1 and CDR2: MNHNY and SVGAGI (reference sequence). The CDR3 runs to 15 residues. The junction had 0 bases not matched to a gene; V was cut back by 2 bases and J by 0 bases. The CDR3: CASSYGTATNEKLFF. CDR3 bases: TGTGCCAGCAGTTACGGGACAGCAACTAATGAAAAACTGTTTTTT.

The chain links TRBV5-6 to TRBJ2-5, with 8 bases identical to TRBD1. Germline V gene data show CDR1 as SGHDT and CDR2 as YYEEEE. V gave up 0 bases and J gave up 5 bases; unmatched junction bases: 9. The CDR3 extends over 16 amino acids. CDR3 DNA sequence: TGTGCCAGCAGCTTGGCCAAGGACAGGGTAGCGGAGACCCAGTACTTC. As protein: CASSLAKDRVAETQYF.

In regard to this clonotype: One end of the junction fails to match germline, which may point to a read error. The CDR3 coding sequence is TGTACCAGCAGCAGGGCGATGGAGACCCAGTACTTC. Amino acids: CTSSRAMETQYF. The chain joins TRBV5-5 to TRBJ2-5, with D possibly TRBD1 on 5 matching bases. Germline V lookup: CDR1 SGHKS, CDR2 YYEKEE (reference sequence). This CDR3 has 12 amino acids. The whole variable domain, remainder taken from reference TRBV5-5 and TRBJ2-5, is DAGVTQSPTHLIKTRGQQVTLRCSPISGHKSVSWYQQVLGQGPQFIFQYYEKEERGRGNFPDRFSARQFPNYSSELNVNALLLGDSALYLCTSSRAMETQYFGPGTRLLVL.

This chain uses TRBV20-1 with TRBJ1-2, with 7 nucleotides matching TRBD1. Germline lookup yields CDR1 DFQATT and CDR2 SNEGSKA (reference sequence). Trimming cost V 5 bases and J 7 bases; bases outside gene matches: 10. CDR3 length: 13 residues. The CDR3 protein is CSAGLGTAFGYTF. The CDR3 DNA follows: TGCAGTGCTGGTCTCGGGACAGCTTTTGGCTACACCTTC.

This clonotype showed up just once. The rearrangement links TRBV9 to TRBJ2-7; D unresolved. Trimming stripped 0 bases from V and 2 bases from J, with 9 bases between. Germline V gene lookup returns CDR1 SGDLS and CDR2 YYNGEE. The CDR3 totals 14 residues. CDR3 bases: TGTGCCAGCAGCGTAGCGGAGACCCCCTACGAGCAGTACTTC. This encodes CASSVAETPYEQYF. The full variable domain, its missing parts supplied by reference TRBV9 and TRBJ2-7, is DSGVTQTPKHLITATGQRVTLRCSPRSGDLSVYWYQQSLDQGLQFLIQYYNGEERAKGNILERFSAQQFPDLHSELNLSSLELGDSALYFCASSVAETPYEQYFGPGTRLTVT.

This clonotype was counted ten times or more. J is TRBJ2-3 and V is TRBV20-1; unclear D gene. This CDR3 has 12 residues. Trimming stripped 8 bases from V and 1 base from J, with 10 bases between. CDR1 DFQATT and CDR2 SNEGSKA come from the germline V gene (reference sequence). The CDR3: CSLSPGTDTQYF. Written as DNA, the CDR3 is TGCAGTCTGAGTCCGGGCACAGATACGCAGTATTTT.

Concerning this clonotype itself: This sequence may be a read error, since a much larger clone differs from it by one base. In nucleotides, the CDR3 is TGTGCCAGCAGTTTTGGGAGGCGGGTAGTGGCTCCGGCCCAGTACTTC. Translation: CASSFGRRVVAPAQYF. This chain uses TRBV28 with TRBJ2-5; possibly TRBD2 for D (6 bases). Trimming took 3 bases from V and 9 from J, leaving 23 bases between them. CDR3 size: 16 residues. CDR1 and CDR2 (germline): MDHEN, SYDVKM.

This clonotype was counted between two and nine times. The gene calls are TRBV27 and TRBJ1-1; unclear D gene. The CDR3 covers 14 residues. Germline assignment: CDR1 MNHEY and CDR2 SMNVEV (reference sequence). Trimming stripped 4 bases from V and 2 bases from J, with 11 bases between. The CDR3 sequence: CASSSGYFNTEAFF. DNA for the CDR3: TGTGCCAGCAGTTCAGGCTACTTCAACACTGAAGCTTTCTTT.

The V and J genes are TRBV27 and TRBJ2-1; D is perhaps TRBD2 (6 bases). This CDR3 comprises 15 residues. The germline V and J ends were trimmed by 6 bases and 8 bases, with 20 bases remaining between them. Germline CDR1 reads MNHEY; CDR2 reads SMNVEV (reference sequence). The CDR3 coding sequence is TGTGCCAGCAGCGAGACGGTCTCGCGGGGTGATGAGCAGTTCTTC. Translated: CASSETVSRGDEQFF.

J is TRBJ1-2 and V is TRBV7-8, with D unresolved. V shed 5 bases and J shed 3 bases, with 10 bases lying between them. The germline V gene encodes CDR1 SGHVS and CDR2 FQNEAQ. There are 13 residues in the CDR3. CDR3 amino acids: CASSDGLDYGYTF. CDR3 nucleotide sequence: TGTGCCAGCAGCGACGGGTTGGACTATGGCTACACCTTC. Looking up the rest from reference TRBV7-8 and TRBJ1-2 gives the full variable domain: GAGVSQSPRYKVAKRGQDVALRCDPISGHVSLFWYQQALGQGPEFLTYFQNEAQLDKSGLPSDRFFAERPEGSVSTLKIQRTQQEDSAVYLCASSDGLDYGYTFGSGTRLTVV.

The rearrangement uses TRBV20-1 and TRBJ2-1; a weak D match, TRBD2 (6 bases). Trimming shortened V by 6 bases and J by 5 bases, and 11 bases separated the two germline ends. The CDR3 contains 12 residues. CDR1 and CDR2 from the germline V gene are DFQATT and SNEGSKA (reference sequence). As DNA, the CDR3 is TGCAGTGCACGACTAGGGGACAATGAGCAGTTCTTC. Translated, it gives CSARLGDNEQFF.

In the case of this clonotype: This may come from a read error, since a much larger clone is one base off. The J gene is TRBJ1-4, the V gene TRBV6-1; D is possibly TRBD1 (5 bases). CDR1 MNHNS and CDR2 SASEGT come from the germline V gene. The CDR3 covers 12 residues. V shed 6 bases and J shed 12 bases, with 14 bases lying between them. The CDR3 loop reads CASSEGPWELFF. The DNA for the CDR3 is TGTGCCAGCAGCGAGGGGCCCTGGGAACTGTTTTTT.

The rearrangement links TRBV11-2 to TRBJ2-3; 9 bases are a match to TRBD2. The CDR3 is 18 amino acids. Germline-derived CDR1 and CDR2 are SGHAT and FQNNGV. V gave up 6 bases and J gave up 1 base; unmatched junction bases: 14. CDR3 residues: CASSLWASGKEGTDTQYF. The DNA of the CDR3 is TGTGCCAGCAGTTTATGGGCTAGCGGGAAGGAGGGCACAGATACGCAGTATTTT.

A note on this clonotype: Given a much more abundant clone one base away, this may be a read error. V usage is TRBV20-1 and J usage is TRBJ1-4; possible D gene TRBD1, 5 bases. The CDR3 is 14 residues long. The ends were cut back, 0 bases at V and 8 bases at J, with 13 bases in the middle. CDR1 and CDR2 from the germline V gene are DFQATT and SNEGSKA (reference sequence). CDR3 loop: CSARDRQGWEKLFF. As DNA, the CDR3 is TGCAGTGCTAGAGATCGCCAGGGCTGGGAAAAACTGTTTTTT.

This clonotype occurred many times. The chain uses TRBV4-1 and TRBJ2-7; possibly TRBD1 or TRBD2 for D (5 bases each). V was pared by 0 bases and J by 0 bases, with 12 bases between. Germline-derived CDR1 and CDR2 are MGHRA and YSYEKL. The CDR3 loop spans 16 amino acids. The CDR3 coding sequence is TGCGCCAGCAGCCAAGAGGGGCGGGTCAGCTCCTACGAGCAGTACTTC. Its protein product is CASSQEGRVSSYEQYF.

The chain employs TRBV29-1 and TRBJ2-1; TRBD2 matches 16 bases. V lost 4 bases and J lost 4; bases outside the gene matches: 10. The CDR3 runs 18 residues. Germline CDR1 and CDR2: SQVTM and ANQGSEA. In DNA, the CDR3 is TGCAGCGTTGTGGGATGGGGACTAGCGGGGGGGCGTTACAATGAGCAGTTCTTC. Translation gives CSVVGWGLAGGRYNEQFF.

This clonotype occurred many times. The chain recombines TRBV7-9 with TRBJ2-3, with D tentatively TRBD1 (6 bases). The CDR3 contains 15 residues. CDR1 SEHNR and CDR2 FQNEAQ come from the germline V gene (reference sequence). V was shortened by 3 bases and J by 4 bases, with 14 bases between the two germline ends. The CDR3 loop reads CASSFQGFGADTQYF. The DNA of the CDR3 is TGTGCCAGCAGCTTCCAGGGGTTTGGGGCAGATACGCAGTATTTT.

The chain is built from TRBV2 and TRBJ2-3; D is uncertain. Germline CDR1 and CDR2: SNHLY and FYNNEI. This CDR3 is 13 amino acids long. V dropped 2 bases and J dropped 3 bases, with 6 bases sitting between them. CDR3: CASSEYVTDTQYF. The CDR3 DNA reads as TGTGCCAGCAGTGAATATGTTACAGATACGCAGTATTTT.

This clonotype appeared a few times. This chain uses TRBV20-1 with TRBJ1-5, with a tentative D call TRBD1 (6 bases). Trimming took 3 bases from V and 1 from J, leaving 10 bases between them. Germline CDR1 DFQATT, CDR2 SNEGSKA (reference sequence). CDR3 length: 14 amino acids. CDR3 in amino acids: CSASGGASNQPQHF. In DNA, the CDR3 is TGCAGTGCTAGCGGGGGGGCGAGCAATCAGCCCCAGCATTTT.

This clonotype appeared a few times. This chain joins TRBV28 and TRBJ1-1; D is perhaps TRBD1 (6 bases). CDR3 size: 13 residues. Trimming removed 2 bases at V and 7 bases at J, with 11 bases between. Germline values: CDR1 MDHEN, CDR2 SYDVKM. CDR3 DNA: TGTGCCAGCAGTTTAAACAGGGACGTTGAAGCTTTCTTT. Translating gives CASSLNRDVEAFF.

This chain's CDR3 is CSASLSGTGKMAEQFF. In DNA, the CDR3 is TGCAGTGCTAGTCTTTCCGGGACAGGGAAGATGGCTGAGCAGTTCTTC. The V gene is TRBV20-1, the J gene TRBJ2-1, with 9 nucleotides matching TRBD1. The CDR3 sequence is 16 residues long. In germline, CDR1 is DFQATT, CDR2 SNEGSKA (reference sequence). The ends lost 3 bases at V and 9 bases at J; junction bases unmatched: 15.

The CDR3 is CASSYGPARSTGELFF. DNA for the CDR3: TGTGCCAGCAGTTACGGCCCCGCGAGGAGCACCGGGGAGCTGTTTTTT. The gene calls are TRBV6-6 and TRBJ2-2; D not certain. Trimming took off 2 bases at V and 4 bases at J, with 14 bases between the two ends. CDR3 length: 16 amino acids. The germline V gene has CDR1 MNHNY and CDR2 SVGAGI (reference sequence).

V is TRBV12-3 or TRBV12-4 and J is TRBJ1-2; D is unclear. V dropped 7 bases and J dropped 13 bases, with 16 bases sitting between them. The CDR3 runs 11 residues. The DNA for the CDR3 is TGTGCCAGCACCAGCGGGCCCCTAAGCACCTTC. Its protein is CASTSGPLSTF.